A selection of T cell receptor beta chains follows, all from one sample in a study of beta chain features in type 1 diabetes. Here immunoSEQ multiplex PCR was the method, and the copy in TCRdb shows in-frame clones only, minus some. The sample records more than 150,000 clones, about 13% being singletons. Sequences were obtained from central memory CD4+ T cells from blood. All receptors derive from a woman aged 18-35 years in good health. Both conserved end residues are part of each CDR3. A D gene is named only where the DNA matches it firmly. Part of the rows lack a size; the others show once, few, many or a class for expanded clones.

CDR3 protein: CASSDRGRTDTQYF
CDR3 DNA: TGTGCCAGCAGCGACAGGGGGCGGACAGATACGCAGTATTTT
J gene: TRBJ2-3
D gene: TRBD1
clone size: few
V gene: TRBV9

CDR3 protein: CASSLGALNRYTYEQYF
CDR3 DNA: TGCGCCAGCAGCTTGGGGGCTCTTAACCGATATACCTACGAGCAGTACTTC
J gene: TRBJ2-7
D gene: NA
clone size: NA
V gene: TRBV5-1

CDR3 protein: CASSPVRELFF
CDR3 DNA: TGTGCCAGCAGTCCGGTTAGGGAGCTGTTTTTT
J gene: TRBJ2-2
D gene: NA
clone size: few
V gene: TRBV6-6

CDR3 protein: CASSLGTALFSYNEQFF
CDR3 DNA: TGTGCCAGCAGCTTAGGGACAGCCCTATTCTCCTACAATGAGCAGTTCTTC
J gene: TRBJ2-1
D gene: NA
clone size: few
V gene: TRBV11-2

CDR3 protein: CASSPGRGQGNEQFF
CDR3 DNA: TGTGCCAGCTCACCAGGCAGGGGGCAGGGTAATGAGCAGTTCTTC
J gene: TRBJ2-1
D gene: TRBD1
clone size: few
V gene: TRBV18

CDR3 protein: CASSSTGTTNYGYTF
CDR3 DNA: TGTGCCAGCAGCTCGACTGGGACAACTAACTATGGCTACACCTTC
J gene: TRBJ1-2
D gene: NA
clone size: NA
V gene: TRBV7-9

CDR3 protein: CASSDPGLAGATDYEQYF
CDR3 DNA: TGCGCCAGCAGCGACCCGGGACTAGCGGGAGCTACCGACTACGAGCAGTACTTC
J gene: TRBJ2-7
D gene: TRBD2
clone size: few
V gene: TRBV5-1

CDR3 protein: CASTRDRVNTEAFF
CDR3 DNA: TGTGCCAGCACCCGGGACAGGGTTAACACTGAAGCTTTCTTT
J gene: TRBJ1-1
D gene: TRBD1
clone size: NA
V gene: TRBV6-5

CDR3 protein: CASRDRGLGEAFF
CDR3 DNA: TGTGCCAGCAGAGACAGGGGGCTGGGTGAAGCTTTCTTT
J gene: TRBJ1-1
D gene: TRBD1
clone size: few
V gene: TRBV2

CDR3 protein: CAISEDRVGETQYF
CDR3 DNA: TGTGCCATCAGCGAGGACAGGGTCGGGGAGACCCAGTACTTC
J gene: TRBJ2-5
D gene: TRBD1
clone size: few
V gene: TRBV10-3

CDR3 protein: CAWSRLAVGTQYF
CDR3 DNA: TGTGCCTGGAGCCGACTAGCGGTTGGGACCCAGTACTTC
J gene: TRBJ2-5
D gene: TRBD2
clone size: once
V gene: TRBV30

CDR3 protein: CAWSAPVAGVQETQYF
CDR3 DNA: TGTGCCTGGAGTGCCCCCGTAGCGGGAGTCCAAGAGACCCAGTACTTC
J gene: TRBJ2-5
D gene: TRBD2
clone size: NA
V gene: TRBV30

CDR3 protein: CSAMRTSGRATDTQYF
CDR3 DNA: TGCAGCGCCATGAGGACTAGCGGGAGAGCCACAGATACGCAGTATTTT
J gene: TRBJ2-3
D gene: TRBD2
clone size: NA
V gene: TRBV29-1

CDR3 protein: CASSYSGYGGYTF
CDR3 DNA: TGTGCCAGCAGTTACTCCGGGTACGGCGGCTACACCTTC
J gene: TRBJ1-2
D gene: NA
clone size: NA
V gene: TRBV6-5

CDR3 protein: CASSSRLYEQYF
CDR3 DNA: TGTGCCAGCAGTTCCAGGCTCTACGAGCAGTACTTC
J gene: TRBJ2-7
D gene: NA
clone size: NA
V gene: TRBV28

CDR3 protein: CASSMASRDTQYF
CDR3 DNA: TGTGCCAGTAGTATGGCTAGCCGAGATACGCAGTATTTT
J gene: TRBJ2-3
D gene: NA
clone size: few
V gene: TRBV19

CDR3 protein: CASSRRGGTDTQYF
CDR3 DNA: TGTGCCAGCAGCCGCAGGGGGGGCACAGATACGCAGTATTTT
J gene: TRBJ2-3
D gene: NA
clone size: NA
V gene: TRBV28

CDR3 protein: CASSFLAGNYGYTF
CDR3 DNA: TGTGCCAGCAGCTTTTTGGCAGGGAACTATGGCTACACCTTC
J gene: TRBJ1-2
D gene: NA
clone size: few
V gene: TRBV7-9

CDR3 protein: CASSSGLAGGFDTQYF
CDR3 DNA: TGCGCCAGCAGCTCGGGACTAGCGGGAGGATTCGATACGCAGTATTTT
J gene: TRBJ2-3
D gene: TRBD2
clone size: NA
V gene: TRBV5-1

CDR3 protein: CASSESGLDRETQYF
CDR3 DNA: TGTGCCAGCAGTGAATCTGGACTAGACCGAGAGACCCAGTACTTC
J gene: TRBJ2-5
D gene: TRBD2
clone size: NA
V gene: TRBV6-1

CDR3 protein: CAWMVASGRAGGYEQYF
CDR3 DNA: TGTGCCTGGATGGTCGCTAGCGGGAGGGCCGGCGGATACGAGCAGTACTTC
J gene: TRBJ2-7
D gene: TRBD2
clone size: NA
V gene: TRBV30

CDR3 protein: CASSGGGSSSGANVLTF
CDR3 DNA: TGTGCCAGCAGTGGCGGGGGGTCCTCCTCTGGGGCCAACGTCCTGACTTTC
J gene: TRBJ2-6
D gene: TRBD2
clone size: few
V gene: TRBV6-1

CDR3 protein: CASSMPGWDEQFF
CDR3 DNA: TGTGCCAGTAGTATGCCGGGGTGGGATGAGCAGTTCTTC
J gene: TRBJ2-1
D gene: NA
clone size: few
V gene: TRBV19

CDR3 protein: CASSVAGGWQETQYF
CDR3 DNA: TGTGCCAGCAGCGTAGCGGGAGGGTGGCAAGAGACCCAGTACTTC
J gene: TRBJ2-5
D gene: TRBD2
clone size: NA
V gene: TRBV9

CDR3 protein: CATSREGGMAGANVLTF
CDR3 DNA: TGTGCCACCAGCAGAGAGGGGGGTATGGCTGGGGCCAACGTCCTGACTTTC
J gene: TRBJ2-6
D gene: NA
clone size: NA
V gene: TRBV15

CDR3 protein: CASSQDPLGANYGYTF
CDR3 DNA: TGTGCCAGCAGCCAAGATCCTTTAGGGGCTAACTATGGCTACACCTTC
J gene: TRBJ1-2
D gene: NA
clone size: few
V gene: TRBV4-2

CDR3 protein: CASSFTSDPYNEQFF
CDR3 DNA: TGTGCCAGCAGCTTCACTAGCGACCCCTACAATGAGCAGTTCTTC
J gene: TRBJ2-1
D gene: TRBD2
clone size: NA
V gene: TRBV7-7

CDR3 protein: CASSLGWGQGKLRQPQHF
CDR3 DNA: TGTGCCAGCAGCTTGGGGTGGGGACAGGGAAAATTACGTCAGCCCCAGCATTTT
J gene: TRBJ1-5
D gene: TRBD1
clone size: NA
V gene: TRBV5-6

CDR3 protein: CAWSRYFEAFF
CDR3 DNA: TGTGCCTGGAGTCGGTACTTTGAAGCTTTCTTT
J gene: TRBJ1-1
D gene: NA
clone size: NA
V gene: TRBV30

CDR3 protein: CASSLERVADTQYF
CDR3 DNA: TGTGCCAGCAGCTTGGAAAGAGTCGCAGATACGCAGTATTTT
J gene: TRBJ2-3
D gene: NA
clone size: few
V gene: TRBV5-4

CDR3 protein: CATSRDLREGGNIQYF
CDR3 DNA: TGTGCCACCAGCAGAGACTTACGGGAGGGGGGGAACATTCAGTACTTC
J gene: TRBJ2-4
D gene: TRBD2
clone size: many
V gene: TRBV15

CDR3 protein: CASSAPGLAGGGVEQFF
CDR3 DNA: TGTGCCAGCAGCGCCCCGGGACTAGCGGGAGGGGGGGTTGAGCAGTTCTTC
J gene: TRBJ2-1
D gene: TRBD2
clone size: few
V gene: TRBV7-2

CDR3 protein: CASSLIGQGTYTQYF
CDR3 DNA: TGTGCCAGCAGCTTAATCGGACAGGGCACATATACGCAGTATTTT
J gene: TRBJ2-3
D gene: TRBD1
clone size: many
V gene: TRBV7-9

CDR3 protein: CAWSSRVPYNEQFF
CDR3 DNA: TGTGCCTGGAGTAGCCGGGTTCCCTACAATGAGCAGTTCTTC
J gene: TRBJ2-1
D gene: NA
clone size: few
V gene: TRBV30

CDR3 protein: CASSLGSGRAHEQFF
CDR3 DNA: TGTGCCAGCAGCTTAGGGAGCGGGAGGGCCCATGAGCAGTTCTTC
J gene: TRBJ2-1
D gene: TRBD2
clone size: few
V gene: TRBV7-9

CDR3 protein: CASSQVQAEQYF
CDR3 DNA: TGTGCCAGCAGCCAAGTTCAGGCCGAGCAGTACTTC
J gene: TRBJ2-7
D gene: NA
clone size: few
V gene: TRBV14

CDR3 protein: CASGNRLADNEQFF
CDR3 DNA: TGCGCCAGCGGTAATAGACTAGCGGACAATGAGCAGTTCTTC
J gene: TRBJ2-1
D gene: TRBD2
clone size: NA
V gene: TRBV4-3

CDR3 protein: CAISGRARGNEQFF
CDR3 DNA: TGTGCCATCAGCGGGAGGGCCCGCGGGAATGAGCAGTTCTTC
J gene: TRBJ2-1
D gene: TRBD2
clone size: few
V gene: TRBV10-3